Listed here are 10 T cell receptor beta chains from one sample, sequenced in a study of CD8 T cells in Susac syndrome. RNA amounts of roughly 0.45 to 1 ug underwent reverse transcription with random hexamers. A single record per CDR3 protein comes from TCRdb applying MiXCR to the immunoSEQ multiplex PCR reads. The sample includes about 150,000 distinct CDR3 sequences, about 91% seen only once; the top ten take 0.065% to 0.085%. Source material: CD4+ T cells from PBMCs. The receptor set was obtained from a human donor in good health.

This clonotype was observed once. The rearrangement uses TRBV20-1 and TRBJ1-5; D not resolved. V shed 0 bases and J shed 0 bases, with 12 bases lying between them. From germline, CDR1 is DFQATT and CDR2 SNEGSKA (reference sequence). This CDR3 comprises 16 residues. The CDR3 loop is CSARDRAGYSNQPQHF. In DNA form, the CDR3 reads TGCAGTGCTAGAGATCGGGCCGGCTATAGCAATCAGCCCCAGCATTTT.

CDR3 residues: CASSQQVAKNIQYF. In DNA, the CDR3 is TGTGCCAGCAGCCAGCAGGTAGCCAAAAACATTCAGTACTTC. The J gene is TRBJ2-4, the V gene TRBV3-1, with unresolved D. V was pared by 3 bases and J by 0 bases, with 6 bases between. From germline, CDR1 is LGHDT and CDR2 YNNKEL (reference sequence). This CDR3 contains 14 residues.

The chain links TRBV5-1 to TRBJ2-5; no firm D call. The V end was cut by 2 bases, the J end by 4 bases, with 9 bases between. Germline-derived CDR1 and CDR2 are SGHRS and YFSETQ. The CDR3 consists of 13 residues. The DNA of the CDR3 is TGCGCCAGCAGCTTCGTGGCCCCAGAGACCCAGTACTTC. It translates to CASSFVAPETQYF.

CDR3 sequence (DNA): TGCAGTGCTAGGGGTCTTGGGATGTCTTTCTTT. It encodes CSARGLGMSFF. The V call is TRBV20-1, the J call TRBJ1-1; D gene uncertain. CDR3 length: 11 amino acids. Germline values: CDR1 DFQATT, CDR2 SNEGSKA (reference sequence). Trimming shortened V by 3 bases and J by 12 bases, and 14 bases separated the two germline ends.

The chain is built from TRBV7-9 and TRBJ2-5; D not certain. The V end lost 4 bases, the J end lost 2 bases, and 17 bases lay between the germline ends. The length of the CDR3 is 16 residues. Germline CDR1 is SEHNR and CDR2 is FQNEAQ (reference sequence). The CDR3 protein is CASSYLGSPVQETQYF. Here the CDR3 DNA reads TGTGCCAGCAGCTATTTGGGTTCCCCCGTACAAGAGACCCAGTACTTC.

The V gene is TRBV28, the J gene TRBJ2-4, with 8 bases that match TRBD1. The CDR3 loop spans 17 amino acids. Losses at the gene ends were 3 bases for V and 3 bases for J; bases not matched to a gene: 10. Germline V gene data show CDR1 as MDHEN and CDR2 as SYDVKM. This chain's CDR3 is CASSFWEQGGRKNIQYF. The CDR3 bases are TGTGCCAGCAGTTTTTGGGAACAGGGGGGACGCAAAAACATTCAGTACTTC.

This chain connects TRBV6-5 to TRBJ2-7, with 8 bases that match TRBD1. The trim removed 6 bases at V and 0 bases at J, leaving 7 bases unmatched. This CDR3 has 15 residues. The germline gives CDR1 MNHEY, CDR2 SVGAGI. For the CDR3, the DNA is TGTGCCAGCAGAGTACAGGGGGGCCTCTCCTACGAGCAGTACTTC. Amino acids: CASRVQGGLSYEQYF.

This clonotype was counted a few times. V is TRBV12-3 or TRBV12-4 and J is TRBJ1-2; maybe TRBD1 (5 bases). This CDR3 is built from 12 residues. V dropped 2 bases and J dropped 8 bases, with 9 bases sitting between them. CDR3 in DNA: TGTGCCAGCAGTTTACGGGGGAACGGCTACACCTTC. Protein: CASSLRGNGYTF.

In this sample, this clonotype turned up a few times. V usage is TRBV29-1 and J usage is TRBJ1-5; 7 bases are shared with TRBD1. Germline V lookup: CDR1 SQVTM, CDR2 ANQGSEA. The CDR3 runs to 13 residues. With V trimmed by 4 bases and J by 3 bases, 3 bases remained unmatched. CDR3 in DNA: TGCAGCGTTGGGCAGGGGGACAATCAGCCCCAGCATTTT. Translated: CSVGQGDNQPQHF.

The rearrangement links TRBV20-1 to TRBJ2-7; a possible D gene is TRBD1 (6 bases). The V gene's germline CDR1 is DFQATT and CDR2 SNEGSKA (reference sequence). The V end was cut by 5 bases, the J end by 1 base, with 24 bases between. The CDR3 has 17 amino acids. CDR3 loop: CSAAGSTNGGASYEQYF. The CDR3 coding sequence is TGCAGTGCTGCAGGATCCACGAATGGGGGCGCATCCTACGAGCAGTACTTC.